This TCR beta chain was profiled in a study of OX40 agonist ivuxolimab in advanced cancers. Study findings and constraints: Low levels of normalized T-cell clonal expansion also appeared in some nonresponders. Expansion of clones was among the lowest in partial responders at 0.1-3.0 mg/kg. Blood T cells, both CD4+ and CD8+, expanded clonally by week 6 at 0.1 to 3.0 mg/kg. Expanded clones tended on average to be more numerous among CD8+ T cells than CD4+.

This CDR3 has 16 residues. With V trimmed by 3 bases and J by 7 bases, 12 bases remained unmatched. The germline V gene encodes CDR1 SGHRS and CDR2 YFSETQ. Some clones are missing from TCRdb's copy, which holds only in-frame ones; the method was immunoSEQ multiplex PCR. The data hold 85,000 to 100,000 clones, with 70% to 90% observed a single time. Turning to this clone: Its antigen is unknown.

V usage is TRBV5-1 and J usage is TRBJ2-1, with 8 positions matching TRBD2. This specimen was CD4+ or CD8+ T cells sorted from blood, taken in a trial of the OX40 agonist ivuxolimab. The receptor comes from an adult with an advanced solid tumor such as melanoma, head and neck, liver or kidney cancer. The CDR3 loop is CASSWTPGLGVNEQFF. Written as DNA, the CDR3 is TGCGCCAGCAGCTGGACACCGGGACTAGGAGTTAATGAGCAGTTCTTC.